These T cell receptor beta chains were read from a single sample in a study of neoadjuvant anti-PD-1 for oral cavity cancer. Sequencing was performed with immunoSEQ multiplex PCR; in TCRdb, only in-frame clones are kept and a portion is missing. The sample records 6,000 to 7,500 clones, around 74% being singletons. The sequenced sample was PBMCs, obtained before nivolumab (anti-PD-1) treatment. These receptors were obtained from a person aged 40-85 years with oral cavity squamous cell carcinoma. Both conserved end residues are part of each CDR3. D genes are given only for firm matches. Clone sizes are given selectively: once, few, many, or a class where the clone is expanded.

j_call,v_call,clone_size,d_call,cdr3_aa,cdr3_nt
TRBJ1-1,TRBV28,-,-,CASSLSWGTEAFF,TGTGCCAGCAGTTTAAGCTGGGGCACTGAAGCTTTCTTT
TRBJ1-4,TRBV19,once,-,CASNGQVNEKLFF,TGTGCCAGTAACGGGCAGGTGAATGAAAAACTGTTTTTT
TRBJ2-4,TRBV19,-,-,CASSPHSGKNIQYF,TGTGCCAGTAGTCCTCACTCGGGGAAAAACATTCAGTACTTC
TRBJ1-6,TRBV14,-,-,CASRRETRSPLHF,TGTGCCAGCCGCAGGGAGACAAGGTCACCCCTCCACTTT
TRBJ2-5,TRBV7-9,once,-,CASSLVQLQETQYF,TGTGCCAGCAGCTTAGTCCAGTTACAAGAGACCCAGTACTTC
TRBJ2-7,TRBV5-4,few,TRBD1,CASSLDYRGPYEQYF,TGTGCCAGCAGCTTGGACTACAGGGGACCCTACGAGCAGTACTTC
TRBJ2-7,TRBV11-2,-,-,CASSFYLQQSSYEQYF,TGTGCCAGCAGCTTTTATCTTCAGCAGAGCTCCTACGAGCAGTACTTC
TRBJ2-1,TRBV18,-,TRBD2,CASSGGLAASNEQFF,TGTGCCAGCTCAGGGGGACTAGCGGCGAGCAATGAGCAGTTCTTC
TRBJ2-2,TRBV6-4,-,TRBD1,CASSDGTDTGELFF,TGTGCCAGCAGTGACGGGACAGACACCGGGGAGCTGTTTTTT
TRBJ1-1,TRBV6-1,once,-,CASSWGANTEAFF,TGTGCCAGCAGTTGGGGGGCAAACACTGAAGCTTTCTTT
TRBJ1-6,TRBV6-5,-,TRBD1,CASSRDRGSSPLHF,TGTGCCAGCAGCCGGGACAGGGGGAGTTCACCCCTCCACTTT
TRBJ2-1,TRBV27,large,-,CASEAPRNNEQFF,TGTGCCAGCGAGGCTCCCCGCAACAATGAGCAGTTCTTC
TRBJ2-2,TRBV7-8,-,-,CASSPYVAENTGELFF,TGTGCCAGCAGCCCCTACGTAGCGGAGAACACCGGGGAGCTGTTTTTT
TRBJ1-3,TRBV5-1,-,-,CASSLEGARGNTIYF,TGCGCCAGCAGCTTGGAAGGGGCGCGAGGAAACACCATATATTTT
TRBJ2-3,TRBV5-8,-,-,CASSPRWGTDTQYF,TGTGCCAGCAGCCCGCGGTGGGGCACAGATACGCAGTATTTT
TRBJ2-7,TRBV6-5,-,-,CASSYSGGDSSYEQYF,TGTGCCAGCAGTTACTCGGGCGGGGATAGCTCCTACGAGCAGTACTTC
TRBJ2-7,TRBV7-6,-,-,CASSLVARANYEQYF,TGTGCCAGCAGCTTAGTCGCCAGGGCAAATTACGAGCAGTACTTC
TRBJ1-5,TRBV7-2,-,-,CASSLQPGRQPQHF,TGTGCCAGCAGCTTACAACCAGGACGGCAGCCCCAGCATTTT
TRBJ2-5,TRBV5-6,-,-,CASSSQRQGLPSNQETQYF,TGTGCCAGCAGCAGCCAACGGCAGGGGCTCCCTTCAAACCAAGAGACCCAGTACTTC
TRBJ2-1,TRBV2,-,TRBD2,CASSNTAGGNEQFF,TGTGCCAGCAGTAATACCGCGGGGGGTAATGAGCAGTTCTTC
TRBJ2-1,TRBV9,-,TRBD2,CASSPGSGGAHEQFF,TGTGCCAGCAGCCCGGGTAGCGGGGGGGCGCATGAGCAGTTCTTC
TRBJ2-3,TRBV5-1,-,TRBD2,CASSSGLAGGLDTQYF,TGCGCCAGCAGCTCGGGACTAGCGGGGGGCTTGGATACGCAGTATTTT
TRBJ1-1,TRBV5-1,-,TRBD1,CASSLAGTAEAFF,TGCGCCAGCAGCTTGGCCGGGACAGCCGAAGCTTTCTTT
TRBJ1-4,TRBV6-5,-,-,CASSYSMSDQLFF,TGTGCCAGCAGTTACTCGATGTCGGATCAACTGTTTTTT
TRBJ1-5,TRBV25-1,few,-,CASSGLLSNQPQHF,TGTGCCAGCAGTGGGCTCCTCAGCAATCAGCCCCAGCATTTT
TRBJ2-5,TRBV5-1,-,-,CASSLQDSEETQYF,TGCGCCAGCAGCCTCCAGGACAGTGAAGAGACCCAGTACTTC
TRBJ1-4,TRBV12-2,-,-,CASRLIRQKTGREKLFF,TGTGCAAGTCGCTTAATCCGCCAAAAGACAGGGCGTGAAAAACTGTTTTTT
TRBJ2-1,TRBV19,-,TRBD1,CASSVTGTGGSYEQFF,TGTGCCAGTAGTGTCACTGGGACAGGGGGATCGTATGAGCAGTTCTTC
TRBJ1-5,TRBV4-1,-,-,CASSGRWGGRSNQPQHF,TGCGCCAGCAGCGGTCGATGGGGGGGCCGGAGCAATCAGCCCCAGCATTTT
TRBJ2-7,TRBV4-1,-,TRBD1,CASSQGAPGQGFYEQYF,TGCGCCAGCAGCCAAGGAGCTCCGGGACAGGGTTTCTACGAGCAGTACTTC
TRBJ2-7,TRBV9,-,TRBD2,CASSVEASGGAYEQYF,TGTGCCAGCAGCGTAGAAGCTAGCGGGGGGGCCTACGAGCAGTACTTC
TRBJ1-2,TRBV7-2,-,-,CASSLDGQNYGYTF,TGTGCCAGCAGCTTAGACGGACAGAACTATGGCTACACCTTC